A single sample is the source of the 10 T cell receptor beta chains below, sequenced in a study of cytomegalovirus exposure and HLA in healthy donors. 13 Jbeta primers and 60 Vbeta primers were used for the PCR. Using immunoSEQ multiplex PCR, the repertoire was profiled, and TCRdb retains in-frame clones only, with some absent. This sample yields about 110,000 clones, of which over 65% are seen a single time; approximately 5% belongs to the top ten. Sequencing was performed on PBMCs. These receptors were obtained from a woman aged 25 to 45 in good health and CMV-seropositive.

The V call is TRBV19, the J call TRBJ2-2; a possible D gene is TRBD1 (5 bases). The V and J ends lost 8 bases and 6 bases respectively, with 13 bases between them. CDR3 length equals 13 residues. Germline CDR1 is LNHDA and CDR2 is SQIVND (reference sequence). The CDR3 is CASLTRVSGELFF. Here the CDR3 DNA reads TGTGCCAGTCTTACCAGGGTGTCCGGGGAGCTGTTTTTT.

This clone was found once. The J gene is TRBJ2-3, the V gene TRBV4-1, with 14 positions matching TRBD2. Trimming removed 0 bases from V and 1 base from J; junction bases left unmatched: 6. This CDR3 is built from 19 residues. The germline V gene has CDR1 MGHRA and CDR2 YSYEKL. DNA for the CDR3: TGCGCCAGCAGCCAAGACCCGACTAGCGGGAGGGCCGGCACAGATACGCAGTATTTT. It codes for CASSQDPTSGRAGTDTQYF.

V gene TRBV6-5 combines with J gene TRBJ2-7; the D gene is possibly TRBD2 (6 bases). CDR1 is MNHEY and CDR2 is SVGAGI in the germline V gene. Trimming stripped 6 bases from V and 1 base from J, with 10 bases between. There are 13 residues in the CDR3. In DNA form, the CDR3 reads TGTGCCAGCAGAGCCGGGAGTTCCTACGAGCAGTACTTC. Protein product: CASRAGSSYEQYF.

The chain combines TRBV5-1 with TRBJ2-1, with 8 nucleotides matching TRBD2. V was pared by 4 bases and J by 6 bases, with 9 bases of the junction left unmatched. CDR1 SGHRS and CDR2 YFSETQ come from the germline V gene. CDR3 length: 15 residues. CDR3 coding DNA: TGCGCCAGCAGCGCAGGACTAGCCGGGCCCAATGAGCAGTTCTTC. Translating it yields CASSAGLAGPNEQFF.

The chain recombines TRBV7-3 with TRBJ2-1; TRBD2 matches 7 bases. Losses at the gene ends were 3 bases for V and 0 bases for J; bases not matched to a gene: 11. The CDR3 is made up of 18 amino acids. CDR1 is SGHTA and CDR2 is FQGTGA in the germline V gene. CDR3 protein: CASSFLPVSGVSYNEQFF. The CDR3 bases are TGTGCCAGCAGCTTCTTGCCCGTGAGCGGGGTCTCCTACAATGAGCAGTTCTTC.

The chain has TRBV5-1 and TRBJ1-1; possible D gene TRBD1, 6 bases. V was pared by 6 bases and J by 0 bases, with 12 bases between. CDR3 length: 14 amino acids. Germline-derived CDR1 and CDR2 are SGHRS and YFSETQ. CDR3 loop: CASNGGAVNTEAFF. Here the CDR3 DNA reads TGCGCCAGCAACGGGGGGGCAGTGAACACTGAAGCTTTCTTT.

The chain recombines TRBV2 with TRBJ2-5; D might be TRBD1 (6 bases). Between the trimmed V and J ends, which lost 3 bases and 5 bases, there was a span of 13 bases. Per germline, CDR1 SNHLY and CDR2 FYNNEI. The CDR3 contains 14 residues. CDR3 DNA: TGTGCCAGCAGTGACCCCAGGGGATGGGAGACCCAGTACTTC. Its protein product is CASSDPRGWETQYF. Supplemented by reference TRBV2 and TRBJ2-5, the full variable domain reads EPEVTQTPSHQVTQMGQEVILRCVPISNHLYFYWYRQILGQKVEFLVSFYNNEISEKSEIFDDQFSVERPDGSNFTLKIRSTKLEDSAMYFCASSDPRGWETQYFGPGTRLLVL.

Note on this clone: In the same sample, other DNA sequences code for this CDR3. The chain recombines TRBV28 with TRBJ1-5; D perhaps matches TRBD1 (5 bases). The V end lost 5 bases, the J end lost 4 bases, and 18 bases lay between the germline ends. The germline gives CDR1 MDHEN, CDR2 SYDVKM. This CDR3 contains 16 residues. The CDR3 is CASSPPGEARNQPQHF. The CDR3 DNA reads TGTGCCAGCAGTCCACCGGGGGAGGCCCGAAATCAGCCCCAGCATTTT.

This clone has a handful of counts. CDR3 in DNA: TGTGCCAGCAGGAGACAGGGGAGCGATGGCTACACCTTC. Translating gives CASRRQGSDGYTF. J is TRBJ1-2 and V is TRBV6-5; TRBD1 matches at 8 bases. V shed 6 bases and J 6 bases; nucleotides not matched to a gene: 6. The CDR3 contains 13 residues. In germline, CDR1 is MNHEY, CDR2 SVGAGI.

CDR3 region: CASSLRSSGYGYTF. CDR3 DNA sequence: TGTGCCAGCAGCTTAAGATCGTCGGGGTACGGCTACACCTTC. The rearrangement uses TRBV7-9 and TRBJ1-2; unclear D gene. The CDR3 has 14 amino acids. Looked up from germline, CDR1 is SEHNR and CDR2 is FQNEAQ (reference sequence). V lost 2 bases and J 8 bases, leaving 15 bases between the germline ends.